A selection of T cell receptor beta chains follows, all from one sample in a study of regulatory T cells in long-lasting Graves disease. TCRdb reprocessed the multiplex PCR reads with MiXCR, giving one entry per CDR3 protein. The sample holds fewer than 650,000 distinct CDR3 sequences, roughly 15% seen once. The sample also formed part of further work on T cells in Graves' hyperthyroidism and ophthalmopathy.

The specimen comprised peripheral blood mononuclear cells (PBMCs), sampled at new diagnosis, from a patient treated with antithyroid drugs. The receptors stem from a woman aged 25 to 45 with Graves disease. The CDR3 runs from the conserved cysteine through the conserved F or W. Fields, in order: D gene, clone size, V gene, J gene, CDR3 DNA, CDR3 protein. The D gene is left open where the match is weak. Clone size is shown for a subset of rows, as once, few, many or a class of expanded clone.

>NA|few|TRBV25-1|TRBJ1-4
TGTGCCAGCAGCCCCGGGACAAACATTGAAAAACTGTTTTTT
CASSPGTNIEKLFF
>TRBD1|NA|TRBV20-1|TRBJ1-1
TGCAGTGCTAGAGCCTGGGACAGGCGGGACACTGAAGCTTTCTTT
CSARAWDRRDTEAFF
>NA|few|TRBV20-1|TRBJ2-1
TGCAGTGCTAGGCGGGACCCCAGGGGGAATGAGCAGTTCTTC
CSARRDPRGNEQFF
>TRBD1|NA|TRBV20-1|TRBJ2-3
TGCAGTGCTCACCAAGTCCCGGGACAGGGGACGGGTGGAGATACGCAGTATTTT
CSAHQVPGQGTGGDTQYF
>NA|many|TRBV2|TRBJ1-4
TGTGCCACCAAGCAGTCTACAACTAATGAAAAACTGTTTTTT
CATKQSTTNEKLFF
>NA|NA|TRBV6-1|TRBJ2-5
TGTGCCAGCAGCCGCAGTGGCCCCGAGACCCAGTACTTC
CASSRSGPETQYF
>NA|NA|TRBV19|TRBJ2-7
TGTGCCAGTAGTATAGTTCCAGGGACTTCCTACGAGCAGTACTTC
CASSIVPGTSYEQYF
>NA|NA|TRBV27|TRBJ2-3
TGTGCCAGCAGCACCGGGCAGTTCACAGATACGCAGTATTTT
CASSTGQFTDTQYF
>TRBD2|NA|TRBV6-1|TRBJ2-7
TGTGCCAGCAGCCACAGGAGACTAGCGGCGTCCTACGAGCAGTACTTC
CASSHRRLAASYEQYF
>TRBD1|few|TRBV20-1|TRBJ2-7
TGCAGTTTGGGACAGACCTACGAGCAGTACTTC
CSLGQTYEQYF
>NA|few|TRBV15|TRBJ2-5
TGTGCCACCCGTTCTAGGGTTCTGGAGACCCAGTACTTC
CATRSRVLETQYF
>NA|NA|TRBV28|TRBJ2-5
TGTGCCAGCAGTTTACTTTCAGGGGGGAAAGAGACCCAGTACTTC
CASSLLSGGKETQYF
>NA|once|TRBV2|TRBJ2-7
TGTGCCAGCAGGCGGACAGCCCTTTCCTACGAGCAGTACTTC
CASRRTALSYEQYF
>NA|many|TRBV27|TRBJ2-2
TGTGCCAGCAGCCTCAGGGGGGTGAGCACCGGGGAGCTGTTTTTT
CASSLRGVSTGELFF
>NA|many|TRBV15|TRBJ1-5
TGTGCCACCAGCAGAGACGGGACCCATCAGCCCCAGCATTTT
CATSRDGTHQPQHF
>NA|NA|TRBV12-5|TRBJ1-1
TGTGCTAGTGCCCCGACAGAACGCGGCACTGAAGCTTTCTTT
CASAPTERGTEAFF